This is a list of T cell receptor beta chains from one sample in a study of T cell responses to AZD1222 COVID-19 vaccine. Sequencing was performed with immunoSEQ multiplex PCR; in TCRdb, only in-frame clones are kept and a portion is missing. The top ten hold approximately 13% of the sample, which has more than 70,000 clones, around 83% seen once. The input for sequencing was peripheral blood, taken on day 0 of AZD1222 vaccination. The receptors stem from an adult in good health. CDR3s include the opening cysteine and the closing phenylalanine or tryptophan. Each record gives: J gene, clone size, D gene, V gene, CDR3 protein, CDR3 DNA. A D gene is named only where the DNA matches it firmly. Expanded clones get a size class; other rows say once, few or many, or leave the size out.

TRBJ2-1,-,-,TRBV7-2,CASSLEGGREQFF,TGTGCCAGCAGCTTAGAGGGAGGACGGGAGCAGTTCTTC
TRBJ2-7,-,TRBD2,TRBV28,CASSSPSGGSGYEQYF,TGTGCCAGCAGTTCGCCTAGCGGGGGGTCGGGGTACGAGCAGTACTTC
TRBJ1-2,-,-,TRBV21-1,CASRIVRVGYGYTF,TGTGCCAGCAGGATAGTGAGGGTGGGTTATGGCTACACCTTC
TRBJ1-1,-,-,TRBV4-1,CASSPREINTEAFF,TGCGCCAGCAGCCCCAGGGAGATTAACACTGAAGCTTTCTTT
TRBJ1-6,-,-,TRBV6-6,CASSYGGYNNSPLHF,TGTGCCAGCAGTTATGGGGGTTATAATAATTCACCCCTCCACTTT
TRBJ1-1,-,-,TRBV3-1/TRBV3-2,CASSPGTENTEAFF,TGTGCCAGCAGCCCGGGGACCGAGAACACTGAAGCTTTCTTT
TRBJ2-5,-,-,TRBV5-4,CASSLTEGETQYF,TGTGCCAGCAGCCTGACAGAAGGGGAGACCCAGTACTTC
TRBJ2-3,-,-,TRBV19,CASSWGVKADTQYF,TGTGCCAGTAGCTGGGGGGTTAAGGCAGATACGCAGTATTTT
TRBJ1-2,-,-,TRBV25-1,CASSVPSRQEEGYTF,TGTGCCAGCAGTGTACCTAGTCGGCAAGAAGAAGGCTACACCTTC
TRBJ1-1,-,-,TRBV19,CASRIQGGTEAFF,TGTGCCAGTAGAATACAGGGCGGTACTGAAGCTTTCTTT
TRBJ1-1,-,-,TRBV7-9,CASSLSEGRSEAFF,TGTGCCAGCAGCTTATCGGAGGGGCGGAGTGAAGCTTTCTTT
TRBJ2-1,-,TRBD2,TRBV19,CAIGMGLAGVNEQFF,TGTGCCATTGGAATGGGACTAGCGGGTGTGAATGAGCAGTTCTTC
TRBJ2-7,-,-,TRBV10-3,CAISDPSRVNYEQYF,TGTGCCATCAGTGACCCGAGCAGGGTGAACTACGAGCAGTACTTC
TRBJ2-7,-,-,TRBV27,CASRQGWKYEQYF,TGTGCCAGCAGGCAGGGGTGGAAATACGAGCAGTACTTC
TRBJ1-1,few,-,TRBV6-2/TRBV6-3,CASSYVGLSNTEAFF,TGTGCCAGCAGTTACGTGGGGCTATCGAACACTGAAGCTTTCTTT
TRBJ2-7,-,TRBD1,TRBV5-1,CASSPGQTYEQYF,TGCGCCAGCAGCCCGGGACAGACCTACGAGCAGTACTTC
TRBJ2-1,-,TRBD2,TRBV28,CASSFTSGAYNEQFF,TGTGCCAGCAGTTTCACTAGCGGGGCTTACAATGAGCAGTTCTTC
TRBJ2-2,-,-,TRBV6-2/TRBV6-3,CASSWAGFAGELFF,TGTGCCAGCAGTTGGGCAGGGTTCGCCGGGGAGCTGTTTTTT